Below, one TCR beta chain is given with its context. The table came from immunoSEQ multiplex PCR; TCRdb's copy has only in-frame clones and leaves some out. The sample lists 140,000 to 150,000 clones, 88% occurring once. This sample stems from a study of blood T cell repertoires in COVID-19. At the level of the study: Samples representing acute and convalescent COVID-19 were sourced from the United States, Italy and Spain.

The origin of this receptor is a human donor in a cohort sampled during active COVID-19. Sequencing was performed on peripheral blood.

CDR3 loop: CASSLDLGSIARGRTGELFF. CDR3 nucleotide sequence: TGTGCCAGCAGCTTAGATCTTGGGTCAATAGCGAGGGGGCGTACCGGGGAGCTGTTTTTT. The chain recombines TRBV11-2 with TRBJ2-2; 7 nucleotides align to TRBD1. Trimming removed 0 bases from V and 5 bases from J; junction bases left unmatched: 18. The V gene's germline CDR1 is SGHAT and CDR2 FQNNGV. CDR3 size: 20 residues.